This TCR beta chain was found in a study of blood T cell repertoires in COVID-19. Study as a whole: Material from acute and convalescent COVID-19 was sourced from the United States, Italy and Spain.

In the original workflow: The authors estimated nucleated cell counts from reference gene primer amplification. Sequenced by immunoSEQ multiplex PCR; TCRdb stores in-frame clones only, minus some. V and J calls plus clone size are reproduced from that table; the DNA served to infer D and trimming. The profile shows approximately 200,000 clones, about 80% of them singletons. This CDR3 spans 13 amino acids. Trimming cost V 6 bases and J 8 bases; bases outside gene matches: 7. This clone showed up just a few times. The sequencing input was PBMCs or T cells enriched from blood (not recorded which). This receptor was taken from a woman aged 40 to 50 with acute COVID-19. V gene TRBV12-3 or TRBV12-4 combines with J gene TRBJ1-2; 9 bases align to TRBD1. For the CDR3, the DNA is TGTGCCAGCAGCCGCAGGACAGGGGAGGGCTACACCTTC. It encodes CASSRRTGEGYTF.